Shown below are 20 T cell receptor beta chains from a single sample sequenced in a study of T cell responses to AZD1222 COVID-19 vaccine. Clones were sequenced by immunoSEQ multiplex PCR, and TCRdb holds only the in-frame ones, with some missing. Here the sample spans about 150,000 clones, about nine tenths being singletons. Sequences were derived from peripheral blood, sampled on day 0 of AZD1222 vaccination. All receptors come from an adult in good health.

The CDR3 nucleotides are TGTGCCAGCAGCCCCCGCGGGGCAGGGGGGGGATTTGGCTACACCTTC. Protein product: CASSPRGAGGGFGYTF. The chain uses TRBV7-2 and TRBJ1-2; 7 bases fit TRBD1. Per germline, CDR1 SGHTA and CDR2 FQGNSA. CDR3 length: 16 amino acids. J gave up 7 bases and V 5 bases, and 16 bases lay outside the gene matches. The full variable domain, with the rest looked up from reference TRBV7-2 and TRBJ1-2, is GAGVSQSPSNKVTEKGKDVELRCDPISGHTALYWYRQSLGQGLEFLIYFQGNSAPDKSGLPSDRFSAERTGGSVSTLTIQRTQQEDSAVYLCASSPRGAGGGFGYTFGSGTRLTVV.

V and J are TRBV6-2 or TRBV6-3 and TRBJ1-2; 8 bases are shared with TRBD1. Germline CDR1 is MNHEY and CDR2 is SVGEGT. Trimming took 2 bases from V and 5 from J; bases not matched to a gene: 1. There are 13 residues in the CDR3. The CDR3 DNA follows: TGTGCCAGCAGTTACCGACAGGGGTATGGCTACACCTTC. Amino acid sequence: CASSYRQGYGYTF.

The chain combines TRBV19 with TRBJ1-2; no clear D gene. CDR1 is LNHDA, CDR2 SQIVND, per germline (reference sequence). This CDR3 has 12 amino acids. The germline V and J ends were trimmed by 2 bases and 8 bases, with 9 bases remaining between them. In nucleotides, the CDR3 is TGTGCCAGTAGTATACGGGCCGTCGGCTACACCTTC. Amino acids: CASSIRAVGYTF.

The chain couples TRBV5-1 to TRBJ1-3, with a weak D call TRBD1 (5 bases). CDR1 is SGHRS, CDR2 YFSETQ, per germline. V was cut by 5 bases and J by 0 bases, with 21 bases left in between. The CDR3 is 18 amino acids. The CDR3 DNA follows: TGCGCCAGCAGTCTGGGGGATATGGGACCGCTCTCTGGAAACACCATATATTTT. Translated: CASSLGDMGPLSGNTIYF.

The CDR3 here is CASSQDRGGSSYNEQFF. CDR3 coding DNA: TGTGCCAGCAGCCAAGATCGGGGCGGGTCATCCTACAATGAGCAGTTCTTC. The rearrangement uses TRBV3-1 (or the pseudogene TRBV3-2) and TRBJ2-1; D possibly matches TRBD1 or TRBD2 (5 bases each). CDR3 length equals 17 residues. V lost 0 bases and J lost 1, with 13 bases in between. Germline CDR1 reads LGHDT; CDR2 reads YNNKEL (reference sequence).

The chain recombines TRBV19 with TRBJ2-3; 10 nucleotides match TRBD2. Germline V lookup: CDR1 LNHDA, CDR2 SQIVND (reference sequence). Trimming cost V 4 bases and J 4 bases; bases outside gene matches: 20. The CDR3 totals 20 residues. As DNA, the CDR3 is TGTGCCAGTAGTAGTGGGGAGTCTAGCGGGGGCCTAGGGTTCTCAGATACGCAGTATTTT. Protein sequence: CASSSGESSGGLGFSDTQYF.

This clone was found once. The chain carries TRBV15 and TRBJ1-5; a possible D gene is TRBD1 (5 bases). Trimming shortened V by 0 bases and J by 0 bases, and 12 bases separated the two germline ends. The germline gives CDR1 LNHNV, CDR2 YYDKDF (reference sequence). The CDR3 spans 17 residues. The CDR3 DNA sequence: TGTGCCACCAGCAGAGATGGGGGGATTTATAGCAATCAGCCCCAGCATTTT. Encoded protein: CATSRDGGIYSNQPQHF.

The chain links TRBV2 to TRBJ1-6; D is perhaps TRBD1 (6 bases). CDR1 is SNHLY, CDR2 FYNNEI, per germline. CDR3 length: 13 residues. Trimming stripped 6 bases from V and 5 bases from J, with 8 bases between. DNA for the CDR3: TGTGCCAGCAGAAGGGGGAATAATTCACCCCTCCACTTT. Translation: CASRRGNNSPLHF.

This rearrangement joins TRBV11-2 to TRBJ1-2; no clear D. Germline CDR1 reads SGHAT; CDR2 reads FQNNGV. The CDR3 has 14 residues. Trimming pared 1 base from V and 0 bases from J, leaving 6 bases between. The CDR3 region has the DNA TGTGCCAGCAGCTTAGGTGCTGCTAACTATGGCTACACCTTC. As protein: CASSLGAANYGYTF.

The chain recombines TRBV5-1 with TRBJ2-3; D remains unclear. The V gene lost 0 bases and the J gene lost 2 bases, with 13 bases spanning the gap. Germline lookup yields CDR1 SGHRS and CDR2 YFSETQ. This CDR3 region has 16 residues. The CDR3 nucleotides read TGCGCCAGCAGCTTGGTTGCAACGGACCCCACAGATACGCAGTATTTT. It specifies CASSLVATDPTDTQYF. Full variable domain (missing parts from reference TRBV5-1 and TRBJ2-3): KAGVTQTPRYLIKTRGQQVTLSCSPISGHRSVSWYQQTPGQGLQFLFEYFSETQRNKGNFPGRFSGRQFSNSRSEMNVSTLELGDSALYLCASSLVATDPTDTQYFGPGTRLTVL.

This sequence joins TRBV12-5 and TRBJ1-1; D is perhaps TRBD1 (6 bases). With 5 bases removed from V and 3 bases from J, the gap between germline ends came to 13 bases. The CDR3 has 14 residues. Germline V gene sequence: CDR1 LGHNT, CDR2 FRNRAP. CDR3 protein: CASGANDRYTEAFF. DNA for the CDR3: TGTGCTAGTGGTGCAAACGACAGGTACACTGAAGCTTTCTTT. Full variable domain (missing parts from reference TRBV12-5 and TRBJ1-1): DARVTQTPRHKVTEMGQEVTMRCQPILGHNTVFWYRQTMMQGLELLAYFRNRAPLDDSGMPKDRFSAEMPDATLATLKIQPSEPRDSAVYFCASGANDRYTEAFFGQGTRLTVV.

This chain uses TRBV5-1 with TRBJ2-5; 11 bases fit TRBD2. From germline, CDR1 is SGHRS and CDR2 YFSETQ. V trimming: 0 bases; J trimming: 11 bases; junction bases outside the gene matches: 9. The CDR3 is 15 amino acids. The CDR3 DNA reads TGCGCCAGCAGCTTGGTCGGGGGGACTAGCGGTTTACAGTACTTC. Amino acids: CASSLVGGTSGLQYF. Together with reference TRBV5-1 and TRBJ2-5, the CDR3 gives the full variable domain: KAGVTQTPRYLIKTRGQQVTLSCSPISGHRSVSWYQQTPGQGLQFLFEYFSETQRNKGNFPGRFSGRQFSNSRSEMNVSTLELGDSALYLCASSLVGGTSGLQYFGPGTRLLVL.

The chain uses TRBV7-8 and TRBJ1-3, with D tentatively TRBD1 (5 bases). The CDR3 spans 17 residues. V lost 5 bases and J lost 0, with 17 bases in between. The germline V gene encodes CDR1 SGHVS and CDR2 FQNEAQ. In nucleotides, the CDR3 is TGTGCCAGCAGCCGGACACCGCAAGGGACCTCTGGAAACACCATATATTTT. Translated: CASSRTPQGTSGNTIYF. Based on the CDR3 plus reference TRBV7-8 and TRBJ1-3, the full variable domain is GAGVSQSPRYKVAKRGQDVALRCDPISGHVSLFWYQQALGQGPEFLTYFQNEAQLDKSGLPSDRFFAERPEGSVSTLKIQRTQQEDSAVYLCASSRTPQGTSGNTIYFGEGSWLTVV.

V gene TRBV5-1 combines with J gene TRBJ1-6, with 7 bases fitting TRBD1. Per the germline V gene, CDR1 is SGHRS and CDR2 is YFSETQ. The ends lost 2 bases at V and 10 bases at J; junction bases unmatched: 9. The CDR3 length is 15 residues. CDR3 bases: TGCGCCAGCAGCTTAGGGACAGCATTGTGGTCACCCCTCCACTTT. This encodes CASSLGTALWSPLHF. The full variable domain, rest sourced from reference TRBV5-1 and TRBJ1-6, is KAGVTQTPRYLIKTRGQQVTLSCSPISGHRSVSWYQQTPGQGLQFLFEYFSETQRNKGNFPGRFSGRQFSNSRSEMNVSTLELGDSALYLCASSLGTALWSPLHFGNGTRLTVT.

The table lists this clone with a few counts. This chain links TRBV6-5 with TRBJ1-2; no definite D call. Germline values: CDR1 MNHEY, CDR2 SVGAGI. Trimming cost V 0 bases and J 4 bases, with 6 bases left between them. The CDR3 is 13 amino acids. CDR3 in DNA: TGTGCCAGCAGTTACTCGAAAGGCTATGGCTACACCTTC. It codes for CASSYSKGYGYTF.

The rearrangement joins TRBV19 to TRBJ1-1, with a tentative D call TRBD1 (5 bases). Trimming cost V 1 base and J 7 bases, with 7 bases left between them. Germline V lookup: CDR1 LNHDA, CDR2 SQIVND (reference sequence). This CDR3 is 12 amino acids long. CDR3 region: CASSIGGNEAFF. The CDR3 DNA reads as TGTGCCAGTAGTATAGGGGGCAATGAAGCTTTCTTT.

This sequence joins TRBV7-8 and TRBJ2-5; 8 positions agree with TRBD2. The CDR3 contains 14 residues. Germline V gene sequence: CDR1 SGHVS, CDR2 FQNEAQ. J gave up 4 bases and V 5 bases, and 6 bases lay outside the gene matches. In DNA form, the CDR3 reads TGTGCCAGCAGCCCCTCGGCGGGGGGAGAGACCCAGTACTTC. This codes for CASSPSAGGETQYF.

The V gene is TRBV30, the J gene TRBJ1-1; possibly TRBD1 for D (5 bases). CDR1 and CDR2 (germline): GTSNPN, SVGIG (reference sequence). The CDR3 runs 14 residues. Trimming left V 5 bases short and J 1 base short, with 14 bases between. The CDR3: CAWRGEGKNTEAFF. CDR3 in DNA: TGTGCCTGGCGGGGGGAAGGAAAGAACACTGAAGCTTTCTTT. Using reference TRBV30 and TRBJ1-1 for the parts outside the CDR3, the full variable domain is SQTIHQWPATLVQPVGSPLSLECTVEGTSNPNLYWYRQAAGRGLQLLFYSVGIGQISSEVPQNLSASRPQDRQFILSSKKLLLSDSGFYLCAWRGEGKNTEAFFGQGTRLTVV.

This chain connects TRBV6-2 or TRBV6-3 to TRBJ1-5; 8 positions agree with TRBD1. Germline trimming cut 2 bases from V and 2 bases from J; bases unmatched to any gene: 5. The germline V gene encodes CDR1 MNHEY and CDR2 SVGEGT. This CDR3 region has 16 residues. The DNA of the CDR3 is TGTGCCAGCAGTTACCGGGCGACAGGGGGCAATCAGCCCCAGCATTTT. Translating gives CASSYRATGGNQPQHF.

The V call is TRBV27, the J call TRBJ1-5; no reliable D call. V shed 4 bases and J shed 7 bases, with 11 bases lying between them. The CDR3 contains 13 residues. Germline CDR1 and CDR2: MNHEY and SMNVEV (reference sequence). The CDR3 here is CASSSKGGQPQHF. CDR3 nucleotides: TGTGCCAGCAGTTCTAAGGGAGGGCAGCCCCAGCATTTT.